This T cell receptor (beta chain) was captured in a study of shared clonotypes between healthy human individuals. On the study more broadly: CD4 naive and memory got three plates each, CD8 naive two, CD8 memory one.

The method was immunoSEQ multiplex PCR; TCRdb's version includes in-frame clones alone and lacks a portion of them. The sample yields about a million clones, 70% to 85% seen once. Note on this clone: Its antigen is undetermined.

Regarding the study as a whole: It was anticipated that sequencing depth would influence how many clonotypes donors shared.

This clonotype was obtained from a man between 18 and 35 years old in good health. Some clones in this sample may be carry-over from other donors' samples. Input material: memory CD4+ T cells from PBMCs. Stated subset: CD45RA-negative fraction.

This chain's CDR3 is CASSSQGINGELFF. For the CDR3, the DNA is TGTGCCAGCAGTTCACAGGGTATTAACGGGGAGCTGTTTTTT. The chain joins TRBV6-5 to TRBJ2-2; a possible D gene is TRBD1 (6 bases). Trimming left V 4 bases short and J 7 bases short, with 13 bases between. This CDR3 spans 14 amino acids. CDR1 is MNHEY and CDR2 is SVGAGI in the germline V gene.